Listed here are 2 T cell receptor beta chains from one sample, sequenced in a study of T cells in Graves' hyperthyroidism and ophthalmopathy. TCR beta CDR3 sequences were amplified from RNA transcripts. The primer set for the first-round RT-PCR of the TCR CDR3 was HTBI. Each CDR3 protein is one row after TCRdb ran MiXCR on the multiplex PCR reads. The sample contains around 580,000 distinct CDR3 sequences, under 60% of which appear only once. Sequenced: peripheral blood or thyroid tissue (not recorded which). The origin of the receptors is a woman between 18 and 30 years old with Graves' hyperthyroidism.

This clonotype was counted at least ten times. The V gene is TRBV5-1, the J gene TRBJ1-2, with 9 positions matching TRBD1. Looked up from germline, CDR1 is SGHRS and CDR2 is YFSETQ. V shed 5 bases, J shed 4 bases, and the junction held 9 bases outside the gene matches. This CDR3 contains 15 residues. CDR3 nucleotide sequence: TGCGCCAGCAGATCCGGGACAGGGAATCTCTATGGCTACACCTTC. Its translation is CASRSGTGNLYGYTF.

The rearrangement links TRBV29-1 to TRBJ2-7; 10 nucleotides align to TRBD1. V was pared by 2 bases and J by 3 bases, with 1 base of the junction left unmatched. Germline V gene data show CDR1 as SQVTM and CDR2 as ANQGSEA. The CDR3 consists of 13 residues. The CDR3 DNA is TGCAGCGTTGAAAGGACAGGGGGCTACGAGCAGTACTTC. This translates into CSVERTGGYEQYF.